The clone carrying this T cell receptor beta chain appeared a few times. What it binds is unknown. The sort gate was single viable CD3+CD4+CD8-CD45RO+ cells for memory CD4+ T cells. CMV serostatus came from serum IgG against pp150, pp28, p38, p52. V shed 7 bases and J 6 bases; nucleotides not matched to a gene: 7. Per germline, CDR1 LNHDA and CDR2 SQIVND (reference sequence). CDR3 length: 14 amino acids. Original analysis: Out-of-frame sequences were removed, leaving around 2,000,000 distinct TCRbeta sequences. Using immunoSEQ multiplex PCR, the repertoire was profiled, and TCRdb retains in-frame clones only, with some absent. V, J and clone size are taken as reported in that table, and D and trimming were inferred from the DNA itself. The sample consists of some 52,000 clones, around 78% of them appearing once. This entry belongs to a study of memory CD4+ T cells and cytomegalovirus serostatus. Study-wide findings and caveats: About 40% of the roughly 150 known CMV-associated TCRbeta sequences appeared in CD4+ memory.

The V call is TRBV19, the J call TRBJ1-5; 9 bases align to TRBD1. The sequence derives from an adult in good health and CMV-seronegative. Sequenced input: memory CD4+ T cells from blood. The CDR3 DNA reads as TGTGCCAGTACCCAAGGACAGGGGCGTCAGCCCCAGCATTTT. Protein product: CASTQGQGRQPQHF.